The 15 T cell receptor beta chains presented below share a single source sample, sequenced in a study of T cell responses to AZD1222 COVID-19 vaccine. Generated by immunoSEQ multiplex PCR, the TCRdb table keeps only in-frame clones and is missing some. The sample has more than 250,000 clones, 85% to 95% seen once. The sequencing used peripheral blood, collected on day 0 of AZD1222 vaccination. The receptors were sampled from an adult in good health.

The CDR3 spells CASSTSGGGTEAFF. The CDR3 coding sequence is TGCGCCAGCAGTACTTCAGGAGGGGGCACTGAAGCTTTCTTT. The rearrangement joins TRBV5-1 to TRBJ1-1; perhaps TRBD1 as D (6 bases). Germline V gene sequence: CDR1 SGHRS, CDR2 YFSETQ. Between the trimmed V and J ends, which lost 5 bases and 4 bases, there was a span of 15 bases. The CDR3 length is 14 residues.

The chain combines TRBV11-2 with TRBJ1-3; no reliable D call. V shed 4 bases and J shed 3 bases, with 16 bases lying between them. The CDR3 sequence is 16 residues long. Looked up from germline, CDR1 is SGHAT and CDR2 is FQNNGV. CDR3 DNA sequence: TGTGCCAGCAGCTCCCAGCGGGGTCCCGGTGGAAACACCATATATTTT. It codes for CASSSQRGPGGNTIYF.

This clone was picked up one time. The V gene is TRBV7-8, the J gene TRBJ1-5, with a possible D match to TRBD1 (6 bases). The CDR3 extends over 13 amino acids. Trimming took 4 bases from V and 2 from J, leaving 6 bases between them. Germline-derived CDR1 and CDR2 are SGHVS and FQNEAQ. CDR3 in amino acids: CASSYRGNQPQHF. The CDR3, as DNA: TGTGCCAGCAGCTACAGGGGCAATCAGCCCCAGCATTTT.

The V and J genes are TRBV2 and TRBJ2-7, with unresolved D. The V end lost 3 bases, the J end lost 3 bases, and 3 bases lay between the germline ends. CDR1 and CDR2 from the germline V gene are SNHLY and FYNNEI. The CDR3 spans 11 residues. This chain's CDR3 is CASSEDYEQYF. In DNA form, the CDR3 reads TGTGCCAGCAGTGAGGACTACGAGCAGTACTTC. The entire variable domain, with the rest obtained from reference TRBV2 and TRBJ2-7, is as follows: EPEVTQTPSHQVTQMGQEVILRCVPISNHLYFYWYRQILGQKVEFLVSFYNNEISEKSEIFDDQFSVERPDGSNFTLKIRSTKLEDSAMYFCASSEDYEQYFGPGTRLTVT.

The gene calls are TRBV6-5 and TRBJ1-2; 7 bases are a match to TRBD1. Per the germline V gene, CDR1 is MNHEY and CDR2 is SVGAGI. The CDR3 length is 12 residues. J lost 7 bases, V lost 4 bases, and 3 bases had no gene match. CDR3 region: CASSSRGPGYTF. The CDR3 DNA follows: TGTGCCAGCAGTTCAAGGGGGCCTGGCTACACCTTC.

V usage is TRBV2 and J usage is TRBJ1-5, with D possibly matching TRBD1 (5 bases). The germline V gene has CDR1 SNHLY and CDR2 FYNNEI. V lost 5 bases and J 1 base, leaving 9 bases between the germline ends. The CDR3 length is 14 residues. The CDR3 loop is CASSTGPSNQPQHF. CDR3 DNA sequence: TGTGCCAGCAGTACGGGACCGAGCAATCAGCCCCAGCATTTT.

The chain couples TRBV2 to TRBJ2-3, with 10 bases fitting TRBD2. V was clipped by 4 bases and J by 7 bases; unmatched bases: 8. The CDR3 runs 15 residues. Germline values: CDR1 SNHLY, CDR2 FYNNEI. CDR3 DNA: TGTGCCAGCAGTGTGAGAGCGGGGGGGCCGAATACGCAGTATTTT. Translation: CASSVRAGGPNTQYF.

The rearrangement links TRBV29-1 to TRBJ2-1, with 8 bases fitting TRBD2. V lost 7 bases to trimming and J lost 7 bases; unmatched junction nucleotides: 12. Germline-derived CDR1 and CDR2 are SQVTM and ANQGSEA. CDR3 length equals 14 residues. The CDR3: CSALGEREFNEQFF. Written as DNA, the CDR3 is TGCAGCGCCTTGGGGGAGCGGGAGTTTAATGAGCAGTTCTTC.

The rearrangement uses TRBV10-3 and TRBJ1-5, with a weak D call TRBD1 (5 bases). Trimming left V 6 bases short and J 0 bases short, with 9 bases between. The CDR3 sequence is 14 residues long. CDR1 is ENHRY, CDR2 SYGVKD, per germline. CDR3 in amino acids: CAISRQLSNQPQHF. CDR3 nucleotide sequence: TGTGCCATCAGCAGACAGCTTAGCAATCAGCCCCAGCATTTT.

The CDR3 DNA sequence: TGTGCCAGCAGCCCGGACGAGACAGATACGCAGTATTTT. It yields the protein CASSPDETDTQYF. The genes are TRBV3-1 (or the pseudogene TRBV3-2) and TRBJ2-3; D not certain. The CDR3 is 13 amino acids. The germline V and J ends were trimmed by 4 bases and 3 bases, with 8 bases remaining between them. The V gene's germline CDR1 is LGHDT and CDR2 YNNKEL (reference sequence).

This chain joins TRBV5-1 and TRBJ1-1; 9 bases map to TRBD1. Germline V lookup: CDR1 SGHRS, CDR2 YFSETQ. The V and J ends lost 4 bases and 5 bases, in that order; junction bases with no gene match: 6. The CDR3 is 14 residues long. In DNA, the CDR3 is TGCGCCAGCAGCGAACAGGGGGCGCGAACTGAAGCTTTCTTT. Translating gives CASSEQGARTEAFF.

J is TRBJ1-5 and V is TRBV5-1; no clear D gene. The germline V gene has CDR1 SGHRS and CDR2 YFSETQ. Trimming stripped 0 bases from V and 4 bases from J, with 5 bases between. The CDR3 extends over 13 amino acids. CDR3 amino acids: CASSLERNQPQHF. The CDR3 coding sequence is TGCGCCAGCAGCTTGGAACGTAATCAGCCCCAGCATTTT.

This sequence joins TRBV2 and TRBJ2-7; 7 bases agree with TRBD1. Germline assignment: CDR1 SNHLY and CDR2 FYNNEI. V shed 6 bases, J shed 2 bases, and the junction held 7 bases outside the gene matches. The CDR3 is 14 amino acids. CDR3 amino acids: CASRRQGAAYEQYF. The DNA for the CDR3 is TGTGCCAGCAGAAGACAGGGCGCGGCCTACGAGCAGTACTTC.

This clone was seen a handful of times. CDR3 nucleotide sequence: TGTGCCAGCAGTGAACAAGTCGCCTCTGGAAACACCATATATTTT. Protein sequence: CASSEQVASGNTIYF. The J gene is TRBJ1-3, the V gene TRBV7-2; D call uncertain. The germline V gene has CDR1 SGHTA and CDR2 FQGNSA. Trimming took off 6 bases at V and 0 bases at J, with 12 bases between the two ends. The CDR3 length is 15 residues. Complete variable domain (other parts from reference TRBV7-2 and TRBJ1-3): GAGVSQSPSNKVTEKGKDVELRCDPISGHTALYWYRQSLGQGLEFLIYFQGNSAPDKSGLPSDRFSAERTGGSVSTLTIQRTQQEDSAVYLCASSEQVASGNTIYFGEGSWLTVV.

This clone was observed once. This chain uses TRBV28 with TRBJ1-2; D may be TRBD1 (6 bases). CDR1 and CDR2 from the germline V gene are MDHEN and SYDVKM. This CDR3 is 13 amino acids long. V lost 6 bases, J lost 4 bases, and 12 bases lay in between. CDR3 amino acids: CASRGGNLYGYTF. The CDR3 nucleotides read TGTGCCAGCAGAGGGGGTAACCTCTATGGCTACACCTTC.